A single sample gave rise to the 32 T cell receptor beta chains below, sequenced in a study of Ad26.COV2.S vaccination and SARS-CoV-2 variants. Documented treatment: about 20 received Ad26.COV2.S at low or high dose, single or two shots; several received placebo; per-sample allocation not given. It was on day 63 after the first vaccine or placebo injection that samples were taken. Sequenced by immunoSEQ multiplex PCR; TCRdb stores in-frame clones only, minus some. This table has more than 350,000 clones, more than 80% appearing once. The material was peripheral blood, obtained in a trial of Ad26.COV2.S vaccine versus placebo. The receptor source for this set is a person aged 18-65 years who received the Ad26.COV2.S COVID-19 vaccine or a placebo.

The gene calls are TRBV6-5 and TRBJ1-4, with D perhaps matching TRBD1 (5 bases). Trimming shortened V by 5 bases and J by 3 bases, and 13 bases separated the two germline ends. CDR1 MNHEY and CDR2 SVGAGI come from the germline V gene. The length of the CDR3 is 15 residues. The CDR3 spells CASSRGARANEKLFF. DNA of the CDR3: TGTGCCAGCAGTCGCGGGGCGCGGGCTAATGAAAAACTGTTTTTT.

Worth noting for this clone: Other DNA variants within this sample encode the same CDR3. V is TRBV7-9 and J is TRBJ2-7; D gene unclear. The CDR3 has 12 amino acids. The ends were cut back, 1 base at V and 2 bases at J, with 3 bases in the middle. Germline assignment: CDR1 SEHNR and CDR2 FQNEAQ (reference sequence). The CDR3 loop reads CASSLGAYEQYF. CDR3 sequence (DNA): TGTGCCAGCAGCTTAGGCGCCTACGAGCAGTACTTC.

This clone has more than one count but fewer than ten. This chain links TRBV6-1 with TRBJ2-7, with TRBD1 matching over 7 bases. The length of the CDR3 is 14 residues. V shed 0 bases and J 4 bases; nucleotides not matched to a gene: 3. Germline CDR1 is MNHNS and CDR2 is SASEGT. The CDR3 DNA is TGTGCCAGCAGTGAAGCGGGGACAGAATACGAGCAGTACTTC. Translated, it gives CASSEAGTEYEQYF.

V gene TRBV11-3 combines with J gene TRBJ2-7; 7 nucleotides agree with TRBD1. The germline V gene has CDR1 SGHNT and CDR2 YENEEA. The CDR3 extends over 16 amino acids. J gave up 0 bases and V 0 bases, and 5 bases lay outside the gene matches. For the CDR3, the DNA is TGTGCCAGCAGCTTAGAGATGGGGACAGCCTCCTACGAGCAGTACTTC. It is translated as CASSLEMGTASYEQYF.

The rearrangement uses TRBV27 and TRBJ2-7; 12 nucleotides agree with TRBD2. The CDR3 consists of 16 residues. The germline V gene encodes CDR1 MNHEY and CDR2 SMNVEV (reference sequence). Unmatched junction bases numbered 8, after V lost 2 bases and J lost 6 bases. The CDR3 sequence is CASSLKPGLAGLEQYF. In nucleotides, the CDR3 is TGTGCCAGCAGTTTAAAGCCGGGACTAGCGGGCCTCGAGCAGTACTTC.

The J gene is TRBJ1-2, the V gene TRBV2; D ambiguous. The length of the CDR3 is 13 residues. CDR1 is SNHLY, CDR2 FYNNEI, per germline. Trimming stripped 10 bases from V and 4 bases from J, with 16 bases between. CDR3 DNA sequence: TGTGCCATCAATGGACGAAACCCCTATGGCTACACCTTC. It yields the protein CAINGRNPYGYTF.

CDR3 DNA sequence: TGTGCCAGCAGTTCCCGTCAATCCTACGAGCAGTACTTC. It encodes CASSSRQSYEQYF. The rearrangement links TRBV6-2 or TRBV6-3 to TRBJ2-7; D is unclear. Germline V gene data show CDR1 as MNHEY and CDR2 as SVGEGT. V lost 4 bases and J lost 1, with 8 bases in between. This CDR3 has 13 amino acids.

This clone was picked up a small number of times. The rearrangement joins TRBV12-3 or TRBV12-4 to TRBJ2-1; TRBD1 aligns across 7 bases. V was pared by 6 bases and J by 6 bases, with 2 bases of the junction left unmatched. CDR3 length: 12 amino acids. In nucleotides, the CDR3 is TGTGCCAGCAGCAGACAGGGCAATGAGCAGTTCTTC. It is translated as CASSRQGNEQFF.

Only a few counts were recorded for this clone. Other DNA sequences in the sample encode the same CDR3. The chain uses TRBV19 and TRBJ1-5; D is ambiguous. The CDR3 consists of 14 residues. Trimming cost V 3 bases and J 2 bases, with 8 bases left between them. Looked up from germline, CDR1 is LNHDA and CDR2 is SQIVND (reference sequence). The CDR3 protein is CASSIGQGNQPQHF. The DNA for the CDR3 is TGTGCCAGTAGTATCGGTCAGGGCAATCAGCCCCAGCATTTT.

This chain links TRBV2 with TRBJ1-1; the D is unclear. There are 13 residues in the CDR3. The germline V gene encodes CDR1 SNHLY and CDR2 FYNNEI. The V end was cut by 7 bases, the J end by 0 bases, with 9 bases between. CDR3 loop: CASKGQMNTEAFF. CDR3 bases: TGTGCCAGCAAGGGCCAGATGAACACTGAAGCTTTCTTT.

The V call is TRBV4-1, the J call TRBJ2-7; no firm D call. The V end lost 4 bases, the J end lost 0 bases, and 4 bases lay between the germline ends. CDR3 length: 12 residues. The V gene's germline CDR1 is MGHRA and CDR2 YSYEKL. CDR3 coding DNA: TGCGCCAGCAGCCGGGACTCCTACGAGCAGTACTTC. This codes for CASSRDSYEQYF.

As DNA, the CDR3 is TGTGCCAGCAGCCAGGGGGGGGAAGGGCCCTACAATGAGCAGTTCTTC. This sequence encodes CASSQGGEGPYNEQFF. The chain has TRBV3-1 (or the pseudogene TRBV3-2) and TRBJ2-1, with 7 bases fitting TRBD2. Trimming at V came to 3 bases and at J to 2 bases, leaving 7 bases not matched to a gene. From germline, CDR1 is LGHDT and CDR2 YNNKEL (reference sequence). The CDR3 totals 16 residues.

V gene TRBV2 combines with J gene TRBJ2-7; 7 nucleotides match TRBD2. V gave up 4 bases and J gave up 3 bases; unmatched junction bases: 9. This CDR3 spans 15 amino acids. CDR1 is SNHLY and CDR2 is FYNNEI in the germline V gene. The CDR3 protein is CASSAEGGPNYEQYF. In nucleotides, the CDR3 is TGTGCCAGCAGTGCCGAGGGAGGGCCAAACTACGAGCAGTACTTC.

The chain combines TRBV11-3 with TRBJ2-1; 8 bases fit TRBD2. This CDR3 has 17 residues. Trimming at V came to 5 bases and at J to 0 bases, leaving 9 bases not matched to a gene. From germline, CDR1 is SGHNT and CDR2 YENEEA. The CDR3 sequence is CASSLTSGGSSYNEQFF. Here the CDR3 DNA reads TGTGCCAGCAGCCTGACGAGCGGGGGAAGCTCCTACAATGAGCAGTTCTTC.

The rearrangement links TRBV30 to TRBJ1-6, with TRBD1 matching 8 bases. In germline, CDR1 is GTSNPN, CDR2 SVGIG (reference sequence). The ends lost 5 bases at V and 5 bases at J; junction bases unmatched: 5. This CDR3 contains 14 residues. CDR3 amino acids: CAWGQGRNNSPLHF. DNA of the CDR3: TGTGCCTGGGGACAGGGCAGAAATAATTCACCCCTCCACTTT.

J is TRBJ1-4 and V is TRBV3-1 (or the pseudogene TRBV3-2), with no clear D. The CDR3 loop spans 15 amino acids. V dropped 1 base and J dropped 3 bases, with 9 bases sitting between them. Germline values: CDR1 LGHDT, CDR2 YNNKEL (reference sequence). CDR3 bases: TGTGCCAGCAGCCAAGGAGGCCAGGCTAATGAAAAACTGTTTTTT. It codes for CASSQGGQANEKLFF.

V and J are TRBV6-5 and TRBJ2-1; D is perhaps TRBD1 (6 bases). Germline CDR1 and CDR2: MNHEY and SVGAGI. Trimming removed 6 bases at V and 0 bases at J, with 12 bases between. The CDR3 sequence is 15 residues long. This chain's CDR3 is CASSLDRFSYNEQFF. CDR3 DNA sequence: TGTGCCAGCAGCCTGGACAGATTCTCCTACAATGAGCAGTTCTTC.

V and J are TRBV27 and TRBJ2-1; TRBD2 agrees at 10 bases. Germline V gives CDR1 MNHEY, CDR2 SMNVEV (reference sequence). Unmatched junction bases numbered 10, after V lost 2 bases and J lost 6 bases. The CDR3 has 17 amino acids. CDR3 nucleotides: TGTGCCAGCAGTTTAGCCCCGGCCAGCGGGAGGGCCAATGAGCAGTTCTTC. Protein: CASSLAPASGRANEQFF.

The genes are TRBV6-5 and TRBJ2-7, with a weak D call TRBD1 (6 bases). The germline CDR1 and CDR2 sequences are MNHEY and SVGAGI. V dropped 3 bases and J dropped 5 bases, with 11 bases sitting between them. There are 13 residues in the CDR3. The CDR3 DNA follows: TGTGCCAGCAGTTATACAGGGTACAACGAGCAGTACTTC. Translation: CASSYTGYNEQYF.

This sequence joins TRBV6-1 and TRBJ2-7, with TRBD1 as a possible D gene (5 bases). V was shortened by 3 bases and J by 4 bases, with 10 bases between the two germline ends. The CDR3 length is 13 residues. In germline, CDR1 is MNHNS, CDR2 SASEGT. For the CDR3, the DNA is TGTGCCAGCAGTGAGGGGCAGATTTACGAGCAGTACTTC. It specifies CASSEGQIYEQYF.

This clone was recorded once. In nucleotides, the CDR3 is TGCGCCAGCAGCTTGGATAGCGGCTCCTACAATGAGCAGTTCTTC. As protein: CASSLDSGSYNEQFF. This chain uses TRBV5-1 with TRBJ2-1; D is possibly TRBD2 (6 bases). This CDR3 has 15 residues. Trimming took off 0 bases at V and 0 bases at J, with 7 bases between the two ends. Per germline, CDR1 SGHRS and CDR2 YFSETQ. Supplemented by reference TRBV5-1 and TRBJ2-1, the full variable domain reads KAGVTQTPRYLIKTRGQQVTLSCSPISGHRSVSWYQQTPGQGLQFLFEYFSETQRNKGNFPGRFSGRQFSNSRSEMNVSTLELGDSALYLCASSLDSGSYNEQFFGPGTRLTVL.

V usage is TRBV6-6 and J usage is TRBJ2-3; D gene unclear. V dropped 1 base and J dropped 6 bases, with 11 bases sitting between them. CDR3 length: 14 residues. Per germline, CDR1 MNHNY and CDR2 SVGAGI (reference sequence). The CDR3 here is CASSYFVDSDTQYF. The CDR3 DNA follows: TGTGCCAGCAGTTACTTCGTAGATTCCGATACGCAGTATTTT.

The CDR3 spells CASSQGSDTQYF. CDR3 coding DNA: TGTGCCAGCAGCCAGGGTTCAGATACGCAGTATTTT. The chain is built from TRBV3-1 (or the pseudogene TRBV3-2) and TRBJ2-3; no reliable D call. This CDR3 region has 12 residues. The V and J ends lost 3 bases and 4 bases respectively, with 5 bases between them. CDR1 is LGHDT, CDR2 YNNKEL, per germline (reference sequence).

The chain uses TRBV2 and TRBJ1-5; 7 nucleotides align to TRBD1. The ends lost 4 bases at V and 2 bases at J; junction bases unmatched: 2. CDR1 SNHLY and CDR2 FYNNEI come from the germline V gene. This CDR3 is 14 amino acids long. CDR3: CASSVTGGNQPQHF. CDR3 sequence (DNA): TGTGCCAGCAGTGTAACAGGGGGCAATCAGCCCCAGCATTTT.

V is TRBV13 and J is TRBJ1-2; TRBD1 matches at 9 bases. Germline V gene data show CDR1 as PRHDT and CDR2 as FYEKMQ (reference sequence). The CDR3 has 12 amino acids. V dropped 5 bases and J dropped 7; count of bases not matched to a gene: 2. CDR3 coding DNA: TGTGCCAGCAGCCTGACAGGGGGTGGCTACACCTTC. Residues: CASSLTGGGYTF.

A remark on this clone: Other nucleotide sequences in the sample specify the same CDR3. The CDR3 DNA follows: TGCAGTGCAGACAGGGGCCACGAGCAGTACTTC. Translation: CSADRGHEQYF. V gene TRBV20-1 combines with J gene TRBJ2-7; TRBD1 matches 8 bases. V trimming: 6 bases; J trimming: 5 bases; junction bases outside the gene matches: 3. Germline V gene sequence: CDR1 DFQATT, CDR2 SNEGSKA (reference sequence). The CDR3 runs to 11 residues.

The J gene is TRBJ2-1, the V gene TRBV25-1; no firm D call. V lost 6 bases and J 6 bases, leaving 12 bases between the germline ends. The CDR3 extends over 13 amino acids. The germline V gene has CDR1 MGHDK and CDR2 SYGVNS. CDR3 in amino acids: CASRPYWGNEQFF. The CDR3 DNA reads as TGTGCCAGCAGGCCCTATTGGGGCAATGAGCAGTTCTTC.

J is TRBJ2-1 and V is TRBV7-8; 12 bases align to TRBD2. The ends lost 5 bases at V and 8 bases at J; junction bases unmatched: 10. The CDR3 has 16 residues. The germline V gene has CDR1 SGHVS and CDR2 FQNEAQ. This chain's CDR3 is CASSLRLAGAVDEQFF. The CDR3, as DNA: TGTGCCAGCAGCCTAAGACTAGCGGGAGCTGTAGATGAGCAGTTCTTC.

The V and J genes are TRBV28 and TRBJ2-7, with TRBD2 matching over 16 bases. V trimming: 4 bases; J trimming: 4 bases; junction bases outside the gene matches: 10. The CDR3 is 18 residues long. Per germline, CDR1 MDHEN and CDR2 SYDVKM. The CDR3 here is CASSSAGTSGRARYEQYF. The CDR3 nucleotides are TGTGCCAGCAGTTCCGCCGGGACTAGCGGGAGGGCGAGGTACGAGCAGTACTTC.

This clone occurred a few times. The J gene is TRBJ1-6, the V gene TRBV10-1, with D maybe TRBD1 (6 bases). Trimming removed 0 bases from V and 9 bases from J, with 12 bases in between. The CDR3 is 15 residues long. Germline CDR1 reads WNHNN; CDR2 reads SYGVQD (reference sequence). The CDR3 nucleotides are TGCGCCAGCAGTGAGTCCGGCAGGGGTTCTTCACCCCTCCACTTT. Protein sequence: CASSESGRGSSPLHF.

The chain uses TRBV12-3 or TRBV12-4 and TRBJ2-1, with D uncertain. V lost 3 bases and J 5 bases, leaving 5 bases between the germline ends. The CDR3 is 12 amino acids. CDR3 in amino acids: CASSFPNNEQFF. CDR3 in DNA: TGTGCCAGCAGTTTCCCTAACAATGAGCAGTTCTTC.

The gene calls are TRBV11-2 and TRBJ2-7; TRBD2 agrees at 10 bases. The CDR3 covers 16 residues. J was trimmed by 6 bases and V by 4 bases; bases with no gene match: 12. CDR1 and CDR2 (germline): SGHAT, FQNNGV. In DNA form, the CDR3 reads TGTGCCAGCAGCTCCTACCTTAGCGGGAGGTTTGGCGAGCAGTACTTC. Translating it yields CASSSYLSGRFGEQYF. Complete variable domain (other parts from reference TRBV11-2 and TRBJ2-7): EAGVAQSPRYKIIEKRQSVAFWCNPISGHATLYWYQQILGQGPKLLIQFQNNGVVDDSQLPKDRFSAERLKGVDSTLKIQPAKLEDSAVYLCASSSYLSGRFGEQYFGPGTRLTVT.